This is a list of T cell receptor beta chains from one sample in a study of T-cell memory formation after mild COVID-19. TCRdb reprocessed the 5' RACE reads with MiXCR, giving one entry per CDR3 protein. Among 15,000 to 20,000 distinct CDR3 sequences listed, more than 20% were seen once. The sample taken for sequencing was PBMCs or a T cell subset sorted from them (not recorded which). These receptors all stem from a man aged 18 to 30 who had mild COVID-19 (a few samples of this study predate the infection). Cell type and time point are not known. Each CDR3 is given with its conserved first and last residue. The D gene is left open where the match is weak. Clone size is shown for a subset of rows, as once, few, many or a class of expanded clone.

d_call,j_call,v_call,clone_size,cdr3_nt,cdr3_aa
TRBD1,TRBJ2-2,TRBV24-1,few,TGTGCCACCAGCCCGGACAGGGATGGTGTTAGATGGGACACCGGGGAGCTGTTTTTT,CATSPDRDGVRWDTGELFF
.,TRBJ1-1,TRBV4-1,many,TGCGCCAGCAGCCCACTCAGGGGCGGCCCTGAAGCTTTCTTT,CASSPLRGGPEAFF
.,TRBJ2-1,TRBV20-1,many,TGCAGTGCTAGAGGTCCCGCAGATTGGAACTACAATGAGCAGTTCTTC,CSARGPADWNYNEQFF
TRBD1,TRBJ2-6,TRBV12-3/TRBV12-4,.,TGTGCCAGCAGTAGGGGGCCTGGGGCCAACGTCCTGACTTTC,CASSRGPGANVLTF
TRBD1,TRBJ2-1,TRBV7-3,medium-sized,TGTGCCAGCAGTCCCGGGACAGGGGGCTACAATGAGCAGTTCTTC,CASSPGTGGYNEQFF
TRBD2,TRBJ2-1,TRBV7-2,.,TGTGCCAGCAGCTCCTCCGCTAGCGGGGGGTGGAATGAGCAGTTCTTC,CASSSSASGGWNEQFF
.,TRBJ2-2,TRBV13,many,TGTGCCAGCAGCTGGGGACCCACGGGGGAGCTGTTTTTT,CASSWGPTGELFF
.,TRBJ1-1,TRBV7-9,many,TGTGCCAGCACCCGTCTGGGGGGCGAGACTTTCTTT,CASTRLGGETFF
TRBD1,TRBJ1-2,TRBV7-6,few,TGTGCCAGCAGCTACGCCCCAGGGGGAGATGGCTACACCTTC,CASSYAPGGDGYTF
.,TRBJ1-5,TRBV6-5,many,TGTGCCAGCAGCTCCCACGGTGGAACTAGGGATCAGCCCCAGCATTTT,CASSSHGGTRDQPQHF
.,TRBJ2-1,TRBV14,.,TGTGCCAGCAGCCGAGATTCCTCCGGGACCCAGCAGTTCTTC,CASSRDSSGTQQFF
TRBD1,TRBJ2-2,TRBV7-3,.,TGTGCCAGCAGCTTAAGAGGCGGGACAGGGGGCCACGGGGAGCTGTTTTTT,CASSLRGGTGGHGELFF
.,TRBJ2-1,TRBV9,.,TGTGCCAGCAGCGTAGCTGGGGGGCCGATTGAGCAGTTCTTC,CASSVAGGPIEQFF
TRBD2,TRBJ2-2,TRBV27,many,TGTGCCAGCAGTTTAGGCGGGGGAGCCACCGGGGAGCTGTTTTTT,CASSLGGGATGELFF
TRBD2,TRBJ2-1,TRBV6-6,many,TGTGCCAGCAGTTACTCGACGGCGGGGGGGCTCGATGAGCAGTTCTTC,CASSYSTAGGLDEQFF
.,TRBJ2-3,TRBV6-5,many,TGTGCCAGCAGTAGTTACGGGGTGCTCACAGATACGCAGTATTTT,CASSSYGVLTDTQYF
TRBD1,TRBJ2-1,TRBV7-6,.,TGTGCCAGCAGCTTAAGACAGGGGGCCTATGAGCAGTTCTTC,CASSLRQGAYEQFF
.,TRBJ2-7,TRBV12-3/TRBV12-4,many,TGTGCCAGCAATCCCGGAGGGGTCTCCTACGAGCAGTACTTC,CASNPGGVSYEQYF
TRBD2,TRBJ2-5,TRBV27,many,TGTGCCAGCAGTTTCTTCTTCCCTAGCGGGGTGAATGAGACCCAGTACTTC,CASSFFFPSGVNETQYF
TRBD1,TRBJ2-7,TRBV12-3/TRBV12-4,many,TGTGCCAGCAGAGCAGGGGGCCCCTACGAGCAGTACTTC,CASRAGGPYEQYF
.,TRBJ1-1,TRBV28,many,TGTGCCAGCAGTACTCTTGGGGGGTTGGCTGAAGCTTTCTTT,CASSTLGGLAEAFF
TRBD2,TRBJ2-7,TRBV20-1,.,TGCAGTGCTTATCCCATCGGGGGGGGATCCTACGAGCAGTACTTC,CSAYPIGGGSYEQYF
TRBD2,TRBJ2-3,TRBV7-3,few,TGTGCCAGCAGCAGGGGGACTAGCGGAGCTACAGATACGCAGTATTTT,CASSRGTSGATDTQYF
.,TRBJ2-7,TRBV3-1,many,TGTGCCAGCAGCCAAGATCCAGAGAATTGGTACGAGCAGTACTTC,CASSQDPENWYEQYF
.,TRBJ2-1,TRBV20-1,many,TGCAGTGCTAGACCAGACGGGCCCGGCTACAATGAGCAGTTCTTC,CSARPDGPGYNEQFF
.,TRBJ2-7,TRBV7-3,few,TGTGCCAGCAGCTTAATTCCAGCGGTCTTGGACGAGCAGTACTTC,CASSLIPAVLDEQYF
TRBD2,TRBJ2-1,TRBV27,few,TGTGCCAGCATCCTATCGGGGGGCTCCTACAATGAGCAGTTCTTC,CASILSGGSYNEQFF
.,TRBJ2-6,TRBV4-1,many,TGCGCCAGCAGCCTCTCCGCCGGGGCCAACGTCCTGACTTTC,CASSLSAGANVLTF
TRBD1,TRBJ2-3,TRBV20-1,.,TGCAGTGCGACCATGACAGGGAGTCGGACAGATACGCAGTATTTT,CSATMTGSRTDTQYF
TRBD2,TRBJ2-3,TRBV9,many,TGTGCCAGCAGCGTAGAGAGCGGGGGAAGCACAGATACGCAGTATTTT,CASSVESGGSTDTQYF
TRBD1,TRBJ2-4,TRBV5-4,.,TGTGCCAGCAGCTTTACAGGGGGTGAGGAAAACATTCAGTACTTC,CASSFTGGEENIQYF
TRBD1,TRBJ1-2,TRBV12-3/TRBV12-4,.,TGTGCCAGCAGTTCAGGGGGCGGCTATGGCTACACCTTC,CASSSGGGYGYTF
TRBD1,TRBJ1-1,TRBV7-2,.,TGTGCCAGCAGCCCCATCCCAGGGGGCACTGAAGCTTTCTTT,CASSPIPGGTEAFF
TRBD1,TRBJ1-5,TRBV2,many,TGTGCCAGCTGCTTATGTGGACAGGGGGAGGATGTAGGGTGTCAGCCCCAGCATTTT,CASCLCGQGEDVGCQPQHF
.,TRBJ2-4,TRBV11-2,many,TGTGCCAGCAGCTTAGATCTGTACCAGCGGCGCATTCAGTACTTC,CASSLDLYQRRIQYF
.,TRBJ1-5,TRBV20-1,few,TGCAGTGCCATCATCGAGGGGCATAGCAATCAGCCCCAGCATTTT,CSAIIEGHSNQPQHF
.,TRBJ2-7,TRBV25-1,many,TGTGCCAGCAGTCACTGGACGTGGGAGGGGGTCGAGCAGTACTTC,CASSHWTWEGVEQYF
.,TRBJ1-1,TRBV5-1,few,TGCGCCAGCAGGACAGGGAACACTGAAGCTTTCTTT,CASRTGNTEAFF
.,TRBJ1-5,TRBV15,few,TGTGCCACCAGCAGACCCCCGGGGAATCAGCCCCAGCATTTT,CATSRPPGNQPQHF
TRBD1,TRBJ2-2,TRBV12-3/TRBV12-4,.,TGTGCCAGCAGCCCACGGGACAGCCTCACCGGGGAGCTGTTTTTT,CASSPRDSLTGELFF
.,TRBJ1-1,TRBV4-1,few,TGCGCCAGCAGCCACCCCCTTCGGGTGGTCGCTGAAGCTTTCTTT,CASSHPLRVVAEAFF
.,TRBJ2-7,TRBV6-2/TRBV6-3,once,TGTGCCAGCAGTGCAACTAGCAAATGGTCCAATGAGCAGTACTTC,CASSATSKWSNEQYF
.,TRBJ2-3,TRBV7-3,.,TGTGCCAGCAGCTCAACAAGCCCCGGCGCAGATACGCAGTATTTT,CASSSTSPGADTQYF
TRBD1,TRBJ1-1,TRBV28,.,TGTGCCAGCAGTTTAGGAGGCATACAGGGGCTAATTGAAACTGAAGCTTTCTTT,CASSLGGIQGLIETEAFF
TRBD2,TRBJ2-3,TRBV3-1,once,TGTGCCAGCAGCCCAGCTAGCGGAGGAGATACGCAGTATTTT,CASSPASGGDTQYF
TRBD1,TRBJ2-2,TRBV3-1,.,TGTGCCAGCAGCCAAGGATGGCAGGGGGTCCGGGAGCTGTTTTTT,CASSQGWQGVRELFF
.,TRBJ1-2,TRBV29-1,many,TGCAGCGTTGAAGATTCCGGACAGACCAACTATGGCTACACCTTC,CSVEDSGQTNYGYTF
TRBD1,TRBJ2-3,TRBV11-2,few,TGTGCCAGCAGCTCCCGGGACAGGGAAGAAGGATGGGTCCTTGCAGATACGCAGTATTTT,CASSSRDREEGWVLADTQYF
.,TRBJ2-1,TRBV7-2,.,TGTGCCAGCAGCCTAAGGGCAGTAGTTGGCAATGAGCAGTTCTTC,CASSLRAVVGNEQFF
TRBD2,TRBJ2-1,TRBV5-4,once,TGTGCCAGCAGCGTGGGGCTAGCGGGAGCAGTCAATGAGCAGTTCTTC,CASSVGLAGAVNEQFF
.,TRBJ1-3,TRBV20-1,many,TGCAGTGCTAGTTCCACCTCTGGAAACACCATATATTTT,CSASSTSGNTIYF
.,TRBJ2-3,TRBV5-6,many,TGTGCCAGCAGCTTGGTAGGACGGGCAGATACGCAGTATTTT,CASSLVGRADTQYF
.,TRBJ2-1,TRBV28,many,TGTGCCAGCAGTCTACTTCCGACAGCCTACAATGAGCAGTTCTTC,CASSLLPTAYNEQFF
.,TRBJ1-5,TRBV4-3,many,TGCGCCAGCAGCCAAGATCTGTCGGGGCATACTCTGGCTTATAGCAATCAGCCCCAGCATTTT,CASSQDLSGHTLAYSNQPQHF
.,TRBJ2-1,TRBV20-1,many,TGCAGTGCTAGAGATTTGACCACCTCCTACAATGAGCAGTTCTTC,CSARDLTTSYNEQFF
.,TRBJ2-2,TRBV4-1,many,TGCGCCAGCAGCCTCCTAGCGATCGCGAACACCGGGGAGCTGTTTTTT,CASSLLAIANTGELFF
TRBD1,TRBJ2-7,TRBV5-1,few,TGCGCCAGCAGCCCCCACAGGGGCGAGCAGTACTTC,CASSPHRGEQYF
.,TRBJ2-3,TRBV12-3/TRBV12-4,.,TGTGCCAGCAGTTCTCGGACAGCTAGCACAGATACGCAGTATTTT,CASSSRTASTDTQYF